This T cell receptor (beta chain) was captured by sequencing in a study of shared clonotypes between healthy human individuals (dated by TCRdb to 2019 to 2021). With regard to the full study: A couple of women and a few men aged 18 to 49 years were included in the cohort. For each donor, CD4 naive and CD4 memory were each run on three plates, CD8 naive on two plates, and CD8 memory on one plate. The study deeply sequenced blood TCR repertoires of five healthy adults to estimate repertoire size and the extent of clonotype sharing between individuals. Different laboratories and diverse techniques were used to prepare libraries and sequence TCR repertoires, to increase sequencing depth and limit assay-specific biases. Each donor's leukapheresis produced roughly between roughly 0.85 and 10 billion PBMCs.

For this clone: Its antigen remains unidentified. Base qualities are not provided; no much larger clone lies one nucleotide away.

Germline trimming amounts to 6 bases on V and 6 bases on J, with 10 as the count of junction bases outside the gene matches. Per the germline V gene, MNHNS is the CDR1 and SASEGT is the CDR2. Spanning cysteine to phenylalanine, the CDR3 consists of 15 amino acids. The entry retains the CDR3 DNA only, 45 bases that are in frame from base 1. Study-level results and caveats: When four donors were compared, the shared fraction of clonotypes was around 5.1% for naive CD4, 3.5% for naive CD8, roughly 2.3% for memory CD4, and less than 0.45% for memory CD8. The small number of donors limited the genetic and exposure-history diversity represented. Compared with non-shared clonotypes, the clonotypes found in all four sorted-subset donors had higher generation probabilities. Pairwise subsampling led to the expectation that sequencing depth would affect the degree of clonotype sharing among donors. Only blood was sampled, and tissue TCR repertoires likely differ from those in blood. Naive subsets generally had larger estimated clonotype richness than memory subsets. Incomplete sequencing was indicated by rarefaction of sorted-subset datasets, despite the large sequencing depth.

TCR CDR3 regions were amplified from genomic DNA by multiplex PCR using the deep immunoSEQ assay. Extracted genomic DNA from each cell subset was distributed evenly across all wells of several immunoSEQ 96-well plates, and each plate was treated as a replicate. For sorted subsets, roughly 200 ng genomic DNA, equal to 30,000 to 35,000 T cell genomes, was loaded into each replicate PCR. The purified libraries were quantified using a Qubit 3.0 fluorometer, sized with a Bioanalyzer 2100, and then quantified again using the KAPA Library Quantification kit. Every immunoSEQ 96-well plate was sequenced on a dedicated single-read 150-cycle Illumina NextSeq 550 flow cell. Processing in the source paper ran as follows. Because the immunoSEQ output included only junctional sequences and no quality scores, the filtering could not be the same as the filtering used for full-length reads. Sequences were annotated with PyIR, a Python wrapper for IgBLAST v1.9, and V/J genes and CDR3 were assigned using IMGT germline references. Any read was removed if the V/J assignment was weak (E-value above 1e-6), the CDR3 was missing, or the read contained stop codons, out-of-frame junctions, or ambiguous translated residues. V3J clonotypes were defined by identical inferred V gene, J gene, and CDR3 amino acid sequence. To compute the percentage overlap between repertoires, the number of shared unique clonotypes was divided by the size of the smaller repertoire. Repertoire richness was assessed with RTK rarefaction, the Chao1 estimator, and Recon v2.1 estimates of unobserved clonotypes. OLGA was used to compute generation probabilities for all TCRbeta clonotypes that the gDNA method yielded from a few donors. TCRdb took over this immuneACCESS table, retaining in-frame rearrangements with V and J assigned. Such tables are incomplete; in checked studies, under half of the missing clones stem from an unresolved V gene, and the remainder is unexplained. The V and J calls and clone size were taken over from that table, and D and trimming were inferred from the DNA. Recorded for this sample are approximately 840,000 clones; around 96% of them occurred a single time. 0.2% to 0.25% of the sample rests with the top ten.

For the CD8 naive samples, CD45RO-negative cells were positively selected for CCR7, yielding a CD45RA+CCR7+ population from which TemRA cells were excluded. The donors were healthy, HIV-negative adults who had no recently reported acute infections or vaccinations. Only Caucasian adults living in Nashville, Tennessee, USA were represented among the donors. Blood was collected by leukapheresis, and PBMCs were isolated by Ficoll-Histopaque density gradient centrifugation and then cryopreserved in liquid nitrogen vapor phase. Analytical flow cytometry was used to check the purity and quantity of every magnetically sorted T cell population. Genomic DNA was isolated from every sorted fraction and measured by UV absorbance on a Nanodrop 2000c.

The rearrangement combines TRBV6-1 with TRBJ2-2, and 7 junction bases match TRBD2. Sequencing input: naive CD8+ T cells sorted from blood. What this sample's cell subset or site label stands for: CD45RA+CCR7+. The clonotype originates from a young man in good health. The DNA reads as follows: TGTGCCAGCAGATCCGGGAGGCTTTTAGCCGGGGAGCTGTTTTTT. Its translation is CASRSGRLLAGELFF.